This TCR beta chain emerged from a study of CD8 T cells in ankylosing spondylitis. This clonotype has ten or more counts. The V end lost 3 bases, the J end lost 2 bases, and 14 bases lay between the germline ends. The CDR3 sequence is 17 residues long. Germline-derived CDR1 and CDR2 are SGHVT and SQSDAQ. TCRdb fed the 5' RACE reads into MiXCR, producing one record per CDR3 protein. The table has 100,000 to 150,000 distinct CDR3 sequences, around 7% seen once; the top ten hold 9% to 15%. This clonotype was sampled from a male donor with ankylosing spondylitis or in good health (not recorded which). The chain recombines TRBV7-4 with TRBJ2-6; D is unclear. Input material: blood, either unsorted or a sorted T cell fraction (not recorded which). CDR3 amino acids: CASSFPGPTTGANVLTF. The CDR3 bases are TGTGCCAGCAGCTTTCCGGGCCCTACCACTGGGGCCAACGTCCTGACTTTC.